The 10 T cell receptor beta chains reported below all come from one sample, sequenced in a study of blood T cells in healthy people across ages. Alongside a J-beta primer mix, a sample-barcoded 5' primer served in a second PCR lasting 7 to 11 cycles. Each CDR3 protein is one row after TCRdb ran MiXCR on the 5' RACE reads. The data contain roughly 1,700,000 distinct CDR3 sequences, approximately 28% of them singletons. Source material: blood. These receptors were taken from a woman in her 30s in good health.

This clonotype was counted a single time. The V and J genes are TRBV2 and TRBJ1-6; maybe TRBD1 (6 bases). Per germline, CDR1 SNHLY and CDR2 FYNNEI. Trimming removed 6 bases at V and 6 bases at J, with 12 bases between. The CDR3 has 14 amino acids. The CDR3 coding sequence is TGTGCCAGCAGCTACCAGGGGCCTAATTCACCCCTCCACTTT. It translates to CASSYQGPNSPLHF.

To note about this clonotype: One end of the junction is discordant with germline, which a read error may explain. The chain has TRBV11-2 and TRBJ2-1; D gene uncertain. Germline V gene data show CDR1 as SGHAT and CDR2 as FQNNGV. CDR3 length: 13 residues. CDR3 sequence: CASSLDTYNEQVF. The CDR3 DNA sequence: TGTGCCAGCAGCTTAGACACCTACAATGAGCAGGTCTTC.

The chain's CDR3 is CASSATGQGRQYF. CDR3 in DNA: TGTGCCAGCAGCGCGACGGGACAGGGGAGACAGTACTTC. The V call is TRBV9, the J call TRBJ2-7, with 10 bases matching TRBD1. With 3 bases clipped from V and 10 bases from J, the junction kept 7 bases outside the gene matches. In germline, CDR1 is SGDLS, CDR2 YYNGEE. This CDR3 region has 13 residues.

In its sample, this clonotype was seen a few times. The V and J genes are TRBV6-2 or TRBV6-3 and TRBJ2-5; 10 bases match TRBD2. CDR1 and CDR2 (germline): MNHEY, SVGEGT. The V and J ends lost 2 bases and 4 bases, in that order; junction bases with no gene match: 4. The CDR3 spans 15 residues. CDR3 coding DNA: TGTGCCAGCAGTTACCAGAGACTAGCGGGAGAGACCCAGTACTTC. Amino acid sequence: CASSYQRLAGETQYF.

This clonotype was counted a few times. J is TRBJ2-3 and V is TRBV27, with D possibly TRBD2 on 6 matching bases. CDR3 size: 15 residues. Germline CDR1 reads MNHEY; CDR2 reads SMNVEV (reference sequence). V shed 5 bases and J shed 4 bases, with 16 bases lying between them. CDR3 sequence reads: CASSKIRLVSDTQYF. The CDR3 coding sequence is TGTGCCAGCAGTAAGATAAGACTAGTTTCAGATACGCAGTATTTT.

This clonotype came up a few times. The genes are TRBV5-1 and TRBJ1-6; 7 nucleotides match TRBD1. The trim removed 1 base at V and 9 bases at J, leaving 7 bases unmatched. This CDR3 is 15 amino acids long. Germline CDR1 and CDR2: SGHRS and YFSETQ. CDR3 nucleotides: TGCGCCAGCAGCTTGACGGACAGGTCAACTTCACCCCTCCACTTT. Its protein product is CASSLTDRSTSPLHF.

This clonotype was seen a handful of times. This chain uses TRBV4-1 with TRBJ2-2, with 10 bases fitting TRBD2. The CDR3 has 19 amino acids. CDR1 MGHRA and CDR2 YSYEKL come from the germline V gene. The V gene end was trimmed by 3 bases and the J gene end by 1 base; junction bases not matched to a gene: 11. CDR3 in amino acids: CASSHTVAGGLKNTGELFF. The CDR3 DNA reads TGCGCCAGCAGCCACACGGTAGCGGGGGGACTCAAGAACACCGGGGAGCTGTTTTTT.

This clonotype came up a few times. A much larger clone sits a single nucleotide away, making a read error possible. The chain joins TRBV28 to TRBJ2-5; 8 nucleotides line up with TRBD1. The CDR3 sequence is 14 residues long. Trimming removed 5 bases from V and 5 bases from J; junction bases left unmatched: 7. The germline gives CDR1 MDHEN, CDR2 SYDVKM. CDR3 protein: CASSKRTGWETQYF. The DNA for the CDR3 is TGTGCCAGCAGTAAACGGACAGGGTGGGAGACCCAGTACTTC.

The V and J genes are TRBV20-1 and TRBJ2-5; TRBD2 matches 11 bases. V lost 2 bases and J lost 9; bases outside the gene matches: 14. This CDR3 spans 16 amino acids. Per germline, CDR1 DFQATT and CDR2 SNEGSKA (reference sequence). For the CDR3, the DNA is TGCAGTGCTAGATCCCGGACTAGCGGGCCCCGGGAGGCCCAGTACTTC. This encodes CSARSRTSGPREAQYF.

The chain combines TRBV5-5 with TRBJ2-7; D remains unclear. Trimming took off 0 bases at V and 1 base at J, with 8 bases between the two ends. The CDR3 totals 14 residues. Germline V lookup: CDR1 SGHKS, CDR2 YYEKEE (reference sequence). The CDR3: CASSLAIDSYEQYF. CDR3 DNA: TGTGCCAGCAGCTTGGCGATTGATTCCTACGAGCAGTACTTC.